A single sample gave rise to the 11 T cell receptor beta chains below, sequenced in a study of shared clonotypes between healthy human individuals (dated by TCRdb to about 2020). Library construction relied on the immunoSEQ multiplex PCR assay. TCRdb obtained this table from immuneACCESS and retained in-frame rearrangements with V and J assigned. These tables miss some clones; where compared with another copy, unresolved V genes account for less than half of the shortfall, and the remainder is unexplained. The sample contains about 2.4 million clones, roughly 92% of them found a single time. The ten largest clonotypes hold roughly 0.15% of the sample. The sequenced sample was naive CD4+ T cells sorted from blood. Reading the label with the study, this specimen's cell subset or site is: CD45RA+ positively selected. All receptors derive from a man aged 18 to 35 in good health.

The rearrangement links TRBV7-2 to TRBJ2-1; 9 bases map to TRBD2. V trimming: 5 bases; J trimming: 10 bases; junction bases outside the gene matches: 12. Germline V gives CDR1 SGHTA, CDR2 FQGNSA. CDR3 length equals 15 residues. CDR3 sequence: CASSAIAGVFPEQFF. Here the CDR3 DNA reads TGTGCCAGCAGCGCGATAGCGGGAGTCTTTCCCGAGCAGTTCTTC.

The chain uses TRBV19 and TRBJ2-6, with TRBD2 matching over 8 bases. V gave up 7 bases and J gave up 3 bases; unmatched junction bases: 11. Germline V gene sequence: CDR1 LNHDA, CDR2 SQIVND (reference sequence). This CDR3 has 17 amino acids. The CDR3 bases are TGTGCCAGTACCCGCCCGGGACTAGGAGGTGGGGCCAACGTCCTGACTTTC. This codes for CASTRPGLGGGANVLTF.

Turning to this clone: This sample also contains other DNA sequences that code for the same CDR3. This chain links TRBV5-6 with TRBJ2-3; D remains ambiguous. V gave up 4 bases and J gave up 2 bases, with 2 bases separating them. CDR1 is SGHDT, CDR2 YYEEEE, per germline. This CDR3 region has 11 residues. Here the CDR3 reads CASSITDTQYF. DNA for the CDR3: TGTGCCAGCAGCATCACAGATACGCAGTATTTT.

This chain uses TRBV4-1 with TRBJ2-7; D is possibly TRBD1 (6 bases). This CDR3 is built from 13 residues. V lost 4 bases, J lost 2 bases, and 9 bases lay in between. The germline V gene has CDR1 MGHRA and CDR2 YSYEKL. The CDR3 protein is CASSLQGTYEQYF. The CDR3 nucleotides are TGCGCCAGCAGCCTACAGGGTACCTACGAGCAGTACTTC.

This clone was recorded only once. This chain uses TRBV5-1 with TRBJ2-7; 8 nucleotides line up with TRBD1. Germline V gene data show CDR1 as SGHRS and CDR2 as YFSETQ. This CDR3 has 13 amino acids. The V gene end was trimmed by 6 bases and the J gene end by 1 base; junction bases not matched to a gene: 3. The CDR3 DNA is TGCGCCAGCACATGGACAGGGTCCTACGAGCAGTACTTC. Protein: CASTWTGSYEQYF.

V and J are TRBV9 and TRBJ1-1; 10 bases are shared with TRBD1. This CDR3 has 15 residues. The germline gives CDR1 SGDLS, CDR2 YYNGEE. Losses at the gene ends were 4 bases for V and 1 base for J; bases not matched to a gene: 4. The CDR3 coding sequence is TGTGCCAGCAGCTCCCGGGACAGGGGGAACACTGAAGCTTTCTTT. It specifies CASSSRDRGNTEAFF.

The chain has TRBV5-1 and TRBJ2-7; no reliable D call. Germline CDR1 and CDR2: SGHRS and YFSETQ. The CDR3 consists of 14 residues. Trimming removed 0 bases at V and 2 bases at J, with 9 bases between. CDR3 sequence: CASSLVFRAYEQYF. In nucleotides, the CDR3 is TGCGCCAGCAGCTTGGTCTTCAGAGCCTACGAGCAGTACTTC.

The chain links TRBV5-5 to TRBJ1-6; perhaps TRBD1 as D (6 bases). The CDR3 is made up of 17 amino acids. The germline gives CDR1 SGHKS, CDR2 YYEKEE (reference sequence). Trimming removed 3 bases at V and 1 base at J, with 14 bases between. Here the CDR3 reads CASSWDTGKSYNSPLHF. The CDR3 bases are TGTGCCAGCAGCTGGGATACAGGGAAGTCCTATAATTCACCCCTCCACTTT.

The chain is built from TRBV7-3 and TRBJ2-7; D remains unclear. The CDR3 contains 13 residues. The ends were cut back, 5 bases at V and 3 bases at J, with 11 bases in the middle. The germline CDR1 and CDR2 sequences are SGHTA and FQGTGA. The CDR3, as DNA: TGTGCCAGCAGCCCTTCCCACCTCTACGAGCAGTACTTC. Its protein product is CASSPSHLYEQYF. The whole variable domain, filled in from reference TRBV7-3 and TRBJ2-7, reads GAGVSQTPSNKVTEKGKYVELRCDPISGHTALYWYRQSLGQGPEFLIYFQGTGAADDSGLPNDRFFAVRPEGSVSTLKIQRTERGDSAVYLCASSPSHLYEQYFGPGTRLTVT.

CDR3 sequence reads: CASSLEGSGAPNEKLFF. DNA for the CDR3: TGCGCCAGCAGCTTGGAAGGGTCAGGGGCGCCTAATGAAAAACTGTTTTTT. The rearrangement links TRBV5-1 to TRBJ1-4, with D perhaps TRBD1 (6 bases). The CDR3 runs 17 residues. Trimming removed 0 bases from V and 3 bases from J, with 15 bases in between. Per germline, CDR1 SGHRS and CDR2 YFSETQ.

In regard to this clone: This CDR3 is also generated by other DNA sequences in the sample. The chain combines TRBV11-2 with TRBJ2-3; D is possibly TRBD1 or TRBD2 (6 bases each). The CDR3 is 15 residues long. The ends were cut back, 3 bases at V and 4 bases at J, with 14 bases in the middle. CDR1 SGHAT and CDR2 FQNNGV come from the germline V gene. CDR3 sequence: CASSLGGGAADTQYF. Written as DNA, the CDR3 is TGTGCCAGCAGCTTGGGGGGCGGGGCGGCAGATACGCAGTATTTT.